This TCR beta chain was found in a study of T cells in Graves' hyperthyroidism and ophthalmopathy. Study background: Staff took peripheral blood when the initial diagnosis was made, before any treatment began.

This clonotype was counted only a few times. The junction shows a germline mismatch at one end, possibly a read error. This CDR3 is 16 amino acids long. CDR1 and CDR2 from the germline V gene are LNHDA and SQIVND (reference sequence). RNA transcripts yielded amplified TCR beta CDR3 regions. TCR CDR3 underwent first-round RT-PCR with the HTBI primer set. TCRdb re-derived calls from the multiplex PCR reads in MiXCR, one entry per CDR3 protein. The sample records 500,000 to 650,000 distinct CDR3 sequences, 12% to 15% being singletons. Material: blood. The J gene is TRBJ1-1, the V gene TRBV19, with D perhaps TRBD1 (5 bases). The source of this sequence is a woman in her thirties or forties with Graves' hyperthyroidism. CDR3 loop: CASSIPRGNENTEAFF. The DNA for the CDR3 is TGTGCCAGTAGTATCCCGCGGGGGAACGAAAACACCGAAGCTTTCTTT.